One sample yielded the 25 T cell receptor beta chains listed below, sequenced in a study of blood T cell repertoires in COVID-19. Assay used: immunoSEQ multiplex PCR; TCRdb lists only in-frame clones, some missing. Of about 160,000 clones listed, approximately 82% are singletons. Material for sequencing was peripheral blood. All receptors derive from a woman of 80 years or more with acute or convalescent COVID-19.

The chain combines TRBV2 with TRBJ1-2, with unresolved D. Germline values: CDR1 SNHLY, CDR2 FYNNEI. The CDR3 is 12 amino acids. The V and J ends lost 7 bases and 5 bases respectively, with 11 bases between them. The CDR3 DNA follows: TGTGCCAGCAATCCGGGTAGTTATGGCTACACCTTC. Its protein is CASNPGSYGYTF.

This clone has just one count. The genes are TRBV7-2 and TRBJ2-1, with 7 positions matching TRBD1. This CDR3 has 14 amino acids. V lost 7 bases to trimming and J lost 3 bases; unmatched junction nucleotides: 6. Germline CDR1 reads SGHTA; CDR2 reads FQGNSA. CDR3 in DNA: TGTGCCAGCATACTAGGGGGCCTCTACAATGAGCAGTTCTTC. Translating it yields CASILGGLYNEQFF. The variable domain in full, completed from reference TRBV7-2 and TRBJ2-1, reads GAGVSQSPSNKVTEKGKDVELRCDPISGHTALYWYRQSLGQGLEFLIYFQGNSAPDKSGLPSDRFSAERTGGSVSTLTIQRTQQEDSAVYLCASILGGLYNEQFFGPGTRLTVL.

V usage is TRBV5-1 and J usage is TRBJ1-1, with D possibly matching TRBD1 (5 bases). CDR1 SGHRS and CDR2 YFSETQ come from the germline V gene. V was clipped by 0 bases and J by 4 bases, with 10 bases between them. The CDR3 is 14 amino acids. The CDR3 loop is CASSLAGGLTEAFF. CDR3 bases: TGCGCCAGCAGCTTGGCCGGGGGACTCACTGAAGCTTTCTTT.

V is TRBV5-3 and J is TRBJ1-5; 7 bases line up with TRBD1. TRBV5-3 is filed as an ORF, its function uncertain. J lost 0 bases, V lost 4 bases, and 4 bases had no gene match. The CDR3 totals 15 residues. CDR3 DNA: TGTGCCAGAAGCCCGGGACAGTATAGCAATCAGCCCCAGCATTTT. Translation: CARSPGQYSNQPQHF.

The chain is built from TRBV7-2 and TRBJ2-7; D remains ambiguous. The CDR3 extends over 11 amino acids. V was shortened by 5 bases and J by 5 bases, with 7 bases between the two germline ends. The germline V gene has CDR1 SGHTA and CDR2 FQGNSA. CDR3 residues: CASSPRDEQYF. In DNA form, the CDR3 reads TGTGCCAGCAGCCCCCGGGACGAGCAGTACTTC.

The chain employs TRBV29-1 and TRBJ1-4; D is undetermined. Germline V CDR1 and CDR2: SQVTM, ANQGSEA. The CDR3 is 14 amino acids. V was cut by 4 bases and J by 4 bases, with 13 bases left in between. CDR3 loop: CSVVEASNNEKLFF. The CDR3 nucleotides read TGCAGCGTTGTAGAGGCATCAAATAATGAAAAACTGTTTTTT.

The gene calls are TRBV7-2 and TRBJ1-1; D perhaps matches TRBD1 (5 bases). V shed 4 bases and J shed 1 base, with 10 bases lying between them. The CDR3 runs to 14 residues. Per germline, CDR1 SGHTA and CDR2 FQGNSA. The DNA for the CDR3 is TGTGCCAGCAGCTCCGGGACTGAGAACACTGAAGCTTTCTTT. Translating gives CASSSGTENTEAFF.

The V and J genes are TRBV25-1 and TRBJ2-3, with TRBD2 as a possible D gene (5 bases). The CDR3 loop spans 13 amino acids. Germline CDR1 reads MGHDK; CDR2 reads SYGVNS. Trimming stripped 7 bases from V and 3 bases from J, with 11 bases between. This CDR3 reads CASIRSGTDTQYF. The CDR3 nucleotides are TGTGCCAGCATAAGGTCGGGGACAGATACGCAGTATTTT.

The gene calls are TRBV2 and TRBJ1-2; perhaps TRBD1 as D (6 bases). V lost 4 bases to trimming and J lost 7 bases, with 10 bases between them. Germline loops: CDR1 SNHLY, CDR2 FYNNEI. The CDR3 length is 12 residues. This chain's CDR3 is CASSATGLGYTF. In nucleotides, the CDR3 is TGTGCCAGCAGTGCCACAGGGCTTGGCTACACCTTC.

J is TRBJ1-1 and V is TRBV19; D is unresolved. Trimming pared 1 base from V and 2 bases from J, leaving 5 bases between. The germline gives CDR1 LNHDA, CDR2 SQIVND (reference sequence). The CDR3 has 13 amino acids. CDR3 residues: CASSIVLNTEAFF. The CDR3 coding sequence is TGTGCCAGTAGTATAGTTTTAAACACTGAAGCTTTCTTT.

The gene calls are TRBV5-1 and TRBJ2-5; 11 nucleotides match TRBD2. The ends lost 1 base at V and 2 bases at J; junction bases unmatched: 4. The CDR3 contains 16 residues. Per germline, CDR1 SGHRS and CDR2 YFSETQ. For the CDR3, the DNA is TGCGCCAGCAGCTTGACGGGACTAGCGGCTCAAGAGACCCAGTACTTC. It encodes CASSLTGLAAQETQYF.

The rearrangement links TRBV10-2 to TRBJ1-2; D not certain. The CDR3 totals 13 residues. V lost 10 bases and J 8 bases, leaving 20 bases between the germline ends. Germline V lookup: CDR1 WSHSY, CDR2 SAAADI. The CDR3 region is CATPAGGSGGYTF. The CDR3 nucleotides are TGCGCCACCCCCGCGGGCGGGAGCGGAGGCTACACCTTC.

This chain connects TRBV6-5 to TRBJ2-7; D is perhaps TRBD1 (5 bases). Trimming stripped 0 bases from V and 4 bases from J, with 7 bases between. The CDR3 has 13 amino acids. The germline V gene encodes CDR1 MNHEY and CDR2 SVGAGI. As DNA, the CDR3 is TGTGCCAGCAGTTACTCGACAGAATACGAGCAGTACTTC. This encodes CASSYSTEYEQYF.

V usage is TRBV18 and J usage is TRBJ1-6; TRBD1 matches at 7 bases. The V and J ends lost 2 bases and 4 bases, in that order; junction bases with no gene match: 2. This CDR3 is 15 amino acids long. Germline CDR1 KGHSH, CDR2 LQKENI. The CDR3 reads CASSPMGQYNSPLHF. The CDR3 coding sequence is TGTGCCAGCTCACCAATGGGACAGTATAATTCACCCCTCCACTTT.

The chain links TRBV5-1 to TRBJ2-1; D perhaps matches TRBD2 (6 bases). The CDR3 consists of 15 residues. Germline V lookup: CDR1 SGHRS, CDR2 YFSETQ. The V end lost 2 bases, the J end lost 4 bases, and 13 bases lay between the germline ends. The CDR3 protein is CASSLETGVYNEQFF. The CDR3, as DNA: TGCGCCAGCAGCTTAGAGACGGGAGTATACAATGAGCAGTTCTTC.

This clone was counted a single time. The gene calls are TRBV5-8 and TRBJ1-2; D not resolved. CDR3 length equals 11 residues. Germline lookup yields CDR1 SGHTS and CDR2 YDEGEE. Deletions cut 4 bases from V and 8 bases from J, with 9 bases between. The CDR3 spells CASSLGLGYTF. In DNA, the CDR3 is TGTGCCAGCAGCCTTGGGCTGGGCTACACCTTC. The full variable domain, its missing parts supplied by reference TRBV5-8 and TRBJ1-2, is EAGVTQSPTHLIKTRGQQATLRCSPISGHTSVYWYQQALGLGLQFLLWYDEGEERNRGNFPPRFSGRQFPNYSSELNVNALELEDSALYLCASSLGLGYTFGSGTRLTVV.

The V gene is TRBV5-6, the J gene TRBJ1-6; D is possibly TRBD1 (6 bases). The CDR3 is 16 amino acids. Germline V CDR1 and CDR2: SGHDT, YYEEEE. Trimming pared 0 bases from V and 4 bases from J, leaving 11 bases between. CDR3 region: CASSLEGQGYNSPLHF. As DNA, the CDR3 is TGTGCCAGCAGCTTGGAGGGGCAGGGGTATAATTCACCCCTCCACTTT.

The chain joins TRBV6-5 to TRBJ2-5; possibly TRBD2 for D (5 bases). CDR1 and CDR2 from the germline V gene are MNHEY and SVGAGI. V dropped 7 bases and J dropped 0 bases, with 12 bases sitting between them. CDR3 size: 14 residues. In DNA form, the CDR3 reads TGTGCCAGCAAGCGCGCCGGGAACCAAGAGACCCAGTACTTC. This encodes CASKRAGNQETQYF.

The chain is built from TRBV9 and TRBJ1-4; 10 nucleotides match TRBD1. The CDR3 spans 15 residues. With V trimmed by 4 bases and J by 6 bases, 6 bases remained unmatched. CDR1 SGDLS and CDR2 YYNGEE come from the germline V gene. CDR3 DNA sequence: TGTGCCAGCAGCTTCCGCGGGACAGGGGATGAAAAACTGTTTTTT. Protein: CASSFRGTGDEKLFF.

This clone was seen only once. V usage is TRBV30 and J usage is TRBJ2-3; TRBD2 agrees at 10 bases. Trimming at V came to 4 bases and at J to 2 bases, leaving 6 bases not matched to a gene. This CDR3 is 15 amino acids long. In germline, CDR1 is GTSNPN, CDR2 SVGIG (reference sequence). Here the CDR3 DNA reads TGTGCCTGGACTAGCGGGAGTAGGGTCACAGATACGCAGTATTTT. Encoded protein: CAWTSGSRVTDTQYF.

This chain uses TRBV27 with TRBJ1-6; perhaps TRBD1 as D (5 bases). V was shortened by 8 bases and J by 14 bases, with 13 bases between the two germline ends. This CDR3 has 11 amino acids. The germline V gene has CDR1 MNHEY and CDR2 SMNVEV (reference sequence). In DNA, the CDR3 is TGTGCCAGCGGCACCGGGGGGACCCTCCACTTT. This codes for CASGTGGTLHF.

The chain carries TRBV5-1 and TRBJ2-5; 12 bases are shared with TRBD1. The CDR3 is made up of 15 amino acids. Germline V gives CDR1 SGHRS, CDR2 YFSETQ. The V segment lost 3 bases and the J segment 3 bases; nucleotides outside the gene matches: 3. CDR3 in amino acids: CASSWGTGGEETQYF. The CDR3 coding sequence is TGCGCCAGCAGCTGGGGGACAGGGGGCGAAGAGACCCAGTACTTC.

V is TRBV9 and J is TRBJ2-5, with 9 nucleotides matching TRBD2. Germline CDR1 SGDLS, CDR2 YYNGEE. The trim removed 4 bases at V and 9 bases at J, leaving 13 bases unmatched. The CDR3 totals 15 residues. The CDR3, as DNA: TGTGCCAGCAGCACCCATCCGGGACTAGCTGGGGCCCAGTACTTC. Translation gives CASSTHPGLAGAQYF.

The chain recombines TRBV4-3 with TRBJ2-1; D possibly corresponds to TRBD1 (6 bases). CDR3 length: 14 amino acids. Germline values: CDR1 LGHNA, CDR2 YSLEER. V gave up 1 base and J gave up 8 bases, with 12 bases separating them. The CDR3 region has the DNA TGCGCCAGCAGCCAAGGAATTCCAGGGGATGAGCAGTTCTTC. This codes for CASSQGIPGDEQFF.

The rearrangement links TRBV11-2 to TRBJ2-1; a possible D gene is TRBD2 (5 bases). V was pared by 4 bases and J by 8 bases, with 9 bases between. The CDR3 length is 12 residues. CDR1 SGHAT and CDR2 FQNNGV come from the germline V gene. The DNA of the CDR3 is TGTGCCAGCAGCTGGGAGTTTGATGAGCAGTTCTTC. Amino acids: CASSWEFDEQFF.